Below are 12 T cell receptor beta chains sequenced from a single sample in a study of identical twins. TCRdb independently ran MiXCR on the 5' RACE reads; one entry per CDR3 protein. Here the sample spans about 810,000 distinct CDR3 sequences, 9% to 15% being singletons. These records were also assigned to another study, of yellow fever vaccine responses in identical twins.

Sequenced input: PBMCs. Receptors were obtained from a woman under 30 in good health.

The CDR3 sequence: CASSPQTGTTDTQYF. CDR3 sequence (DNA): TGTGCCAGCAGCCCCCAGACGGGGACGACAGATACGCAGTATTTT. V usage is TRBV5-4 and J usage is TRBJ2-3, with D perhaps assigned TRBD1 or TRBD2 (5 bases each). V was shortened by 4 bases and J by 3 bases, with 15 bases between the two germline ends. The CDR3 length is 15 residues. The germline CDR1 and CDR2 sequences are SGHNT and YYREEE (reference sequence).

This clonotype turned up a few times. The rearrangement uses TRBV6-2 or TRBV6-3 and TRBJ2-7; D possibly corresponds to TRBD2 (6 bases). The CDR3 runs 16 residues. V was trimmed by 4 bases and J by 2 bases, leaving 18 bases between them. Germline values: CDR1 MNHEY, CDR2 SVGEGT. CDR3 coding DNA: TGTGCCAGCAGTTTCACCCTTAGCGGAACGACCTACGAGCAGTACGTC. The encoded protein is CASSFTLSGTTYEQYV.

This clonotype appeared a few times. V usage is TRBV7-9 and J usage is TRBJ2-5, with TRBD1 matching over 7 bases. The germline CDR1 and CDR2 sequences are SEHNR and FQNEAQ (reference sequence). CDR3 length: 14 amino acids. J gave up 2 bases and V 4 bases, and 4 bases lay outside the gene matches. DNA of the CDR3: TGTGCCAGCAGCTCACACAGGGGTCAAGAGACCCAGTACTTC. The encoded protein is CASSSHRGQETQYF.

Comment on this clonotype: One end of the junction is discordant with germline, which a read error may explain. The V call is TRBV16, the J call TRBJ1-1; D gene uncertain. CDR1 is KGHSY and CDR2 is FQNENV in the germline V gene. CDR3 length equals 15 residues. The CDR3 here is CASSKERTVNTAAFF. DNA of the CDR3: TGTGCCAGCAGTAAAGAACGGACGGTGAACACTGCAGCTTTCTTT.

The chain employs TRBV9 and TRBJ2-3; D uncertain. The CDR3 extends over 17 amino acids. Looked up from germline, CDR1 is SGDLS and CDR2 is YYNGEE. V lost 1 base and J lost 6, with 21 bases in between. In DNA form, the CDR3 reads TGTGCCAGCAGCGTAAACCCCTTGGGTGGAGTGTCGGATACGCAGTATTTT. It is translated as CASSVNPLGGVSDTQYF.

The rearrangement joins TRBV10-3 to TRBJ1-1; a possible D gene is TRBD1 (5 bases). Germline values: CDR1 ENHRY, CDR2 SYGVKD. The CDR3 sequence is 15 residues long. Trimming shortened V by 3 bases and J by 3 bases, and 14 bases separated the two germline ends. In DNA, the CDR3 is TGTGCCATCAGTGAAGGGTTCGGCAGGGACACTGAAGCTTTCTTT. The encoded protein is CAISEGFGRDTEAFF.

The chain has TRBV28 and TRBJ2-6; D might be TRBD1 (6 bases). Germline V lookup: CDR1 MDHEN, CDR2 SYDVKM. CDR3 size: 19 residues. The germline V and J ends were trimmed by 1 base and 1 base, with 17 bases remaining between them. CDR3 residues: CASSLYLGATSSGANVLTF. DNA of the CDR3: TGTGCCAGCAGTTTATATTTGGGGGCGACCTCTTCTGGGGCCAACGTCCTGACTTTC. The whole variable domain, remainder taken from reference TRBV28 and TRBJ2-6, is DVKVTQSSRYLVKRTGEKVFLECVQDMDHENMFWYRQDPGLGLRLIYFSYDVKMKEKGDIPEGYSVSREKKERFSLILESASTNQTSMYLCASSLYLGATSSGANVLTFGAGSRLTVL.

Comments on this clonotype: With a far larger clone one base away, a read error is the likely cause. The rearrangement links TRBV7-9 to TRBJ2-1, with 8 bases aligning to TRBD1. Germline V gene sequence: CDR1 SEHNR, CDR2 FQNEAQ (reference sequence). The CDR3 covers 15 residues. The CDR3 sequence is CASSLGQGAYNGQFF. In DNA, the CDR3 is TGTGCCAGCAGCTTAGGGCAGGGGGCCTACAATGGGCAGTTCTTC. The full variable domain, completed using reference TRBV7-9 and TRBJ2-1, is DTGVSQNPRHKITKRGQNVTFRCDPISEHNRLYWYRQTLGQGPEFLTYFQNEAQLEKSRLLSDRFSAERPKGSFSTLEIQRTEQGDSAMYLCASSLGQGAYNGQFFGPGTRLTVL.

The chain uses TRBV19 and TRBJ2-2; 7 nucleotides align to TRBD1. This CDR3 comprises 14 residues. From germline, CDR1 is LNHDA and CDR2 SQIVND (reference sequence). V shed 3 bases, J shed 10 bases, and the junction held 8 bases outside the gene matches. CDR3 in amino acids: CASSMLQGRVELFF. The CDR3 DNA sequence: TGTGCCAGTAGTATGTTACAGGGGCGAGTGGAGCTGTTTTTT.

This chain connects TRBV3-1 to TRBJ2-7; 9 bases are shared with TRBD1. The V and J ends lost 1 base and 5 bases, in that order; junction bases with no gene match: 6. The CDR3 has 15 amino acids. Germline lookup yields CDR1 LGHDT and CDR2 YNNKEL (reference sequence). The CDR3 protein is CASSQGAQGANEQYF. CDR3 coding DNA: TGTGCCAGCAGCCAAGGAGCACAGGGGGCCAACGAGCAGTACTTC.

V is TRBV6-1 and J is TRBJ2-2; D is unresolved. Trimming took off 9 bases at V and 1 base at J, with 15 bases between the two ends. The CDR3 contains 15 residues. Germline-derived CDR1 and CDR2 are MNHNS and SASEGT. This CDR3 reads CASQQRPGNTGELFF. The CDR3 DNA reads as TGTGCCAGTCAACAAAGACCGGGGAACACCGGGGAGCTGTTTTTT.

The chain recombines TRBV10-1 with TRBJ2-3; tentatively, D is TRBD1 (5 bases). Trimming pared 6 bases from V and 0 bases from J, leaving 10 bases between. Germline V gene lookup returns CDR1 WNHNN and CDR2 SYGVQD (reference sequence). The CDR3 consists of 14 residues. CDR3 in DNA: TGCGCCAGCAGCCGACAGATTAGCACAGATACGCAGTATTTT. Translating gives CASSRQISTDTQYF.